This T cell receptor beta chain was profiled in a study of control samples from healthy donors and cancer patients. The table came from immunoSEQ multiplex PCR; TCRdb's copy has only in-frame clones and leaves some out. The sample lists tens of thousands of clones, roughly 90% occurring once. Germline CDR1 and CDR2: MNHEY and SVGAGI. The length of the CDR3 is 14 residues. V lost 6 bases to trimming and J lost 6 bases; unmatched junction nucleotides: 4. This chain joins TRBV6-5 and TRBJ2-1; TRBD2 matches 11 bases. This sequence was found in an older woman in good health. What was sequenced was blood. CDR3 nucleotides: TGTGCCAGCAGCTCTAGCGGGGGGATCAATGAGCAGTTCTTC. Translation gives CASSSSGGINEQFF.